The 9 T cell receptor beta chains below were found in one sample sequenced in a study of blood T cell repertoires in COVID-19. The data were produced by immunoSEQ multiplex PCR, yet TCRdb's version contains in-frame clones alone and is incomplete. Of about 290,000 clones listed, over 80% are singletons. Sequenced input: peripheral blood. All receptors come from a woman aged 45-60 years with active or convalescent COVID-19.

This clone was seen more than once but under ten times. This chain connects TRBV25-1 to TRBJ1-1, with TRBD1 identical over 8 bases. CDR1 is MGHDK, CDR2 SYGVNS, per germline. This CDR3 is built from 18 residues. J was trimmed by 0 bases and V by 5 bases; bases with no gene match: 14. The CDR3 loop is CASSPLLQGGGMNTEAFF. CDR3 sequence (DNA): TGTGCCAGCAGTCCTCTCCTACAGGGGGGAGGGATGAACACTGAAGCTTTCTTT.

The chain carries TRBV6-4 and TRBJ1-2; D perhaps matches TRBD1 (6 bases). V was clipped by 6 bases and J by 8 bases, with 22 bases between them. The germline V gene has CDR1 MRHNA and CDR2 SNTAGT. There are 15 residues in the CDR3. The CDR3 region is CASRPRDTGAQGYTF. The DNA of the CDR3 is TGTGCCAGCAGACCCCGGGACACTGGGGCCCAAGGCTACACCTTC.

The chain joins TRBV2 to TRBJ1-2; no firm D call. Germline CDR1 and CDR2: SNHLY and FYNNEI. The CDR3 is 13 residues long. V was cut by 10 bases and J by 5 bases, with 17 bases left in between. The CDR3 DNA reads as TGTGCCATCCGCCTGGGCGCTGAGTATGGCTACACCTTC. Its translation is CAIRLGAEYGYTF. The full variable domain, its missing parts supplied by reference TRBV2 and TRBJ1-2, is EPEVTQTPSHQVTQMGQEVILRCVPISNHLYFYWYRQILGQKVEFLVSFYNNEISEKSEIFDDQFSVERPDGSNFTLKIRSTKLEDSAMYFCAIRLGAEYGYTFGSGTRLTVV.

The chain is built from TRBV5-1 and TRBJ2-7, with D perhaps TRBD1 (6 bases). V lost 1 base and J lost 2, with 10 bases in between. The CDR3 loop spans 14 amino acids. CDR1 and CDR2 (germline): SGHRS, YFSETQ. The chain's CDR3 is CASSLTGQPYEQYF. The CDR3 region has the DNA TGCGCCAGCAGCTTGACAGGACAGCCCTACGAGCAGTACTTC.

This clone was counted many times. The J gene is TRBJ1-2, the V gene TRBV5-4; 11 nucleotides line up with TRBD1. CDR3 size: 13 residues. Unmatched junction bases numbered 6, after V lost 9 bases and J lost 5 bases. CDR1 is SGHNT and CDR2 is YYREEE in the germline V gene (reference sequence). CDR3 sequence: CATRTGGKYGYTF. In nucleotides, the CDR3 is TGTGCCACCCGGACAGGGGGCAAGTATGGCTACACCTTC.

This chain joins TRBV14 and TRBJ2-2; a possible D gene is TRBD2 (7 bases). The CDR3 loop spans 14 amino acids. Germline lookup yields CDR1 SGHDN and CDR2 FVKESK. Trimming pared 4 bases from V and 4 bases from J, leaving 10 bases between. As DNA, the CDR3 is TGTGCCAGCAGCCTAGGGGGGGGCACCGGGGAGCTGTTTTTT. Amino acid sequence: CASSLGGGTGELFF.

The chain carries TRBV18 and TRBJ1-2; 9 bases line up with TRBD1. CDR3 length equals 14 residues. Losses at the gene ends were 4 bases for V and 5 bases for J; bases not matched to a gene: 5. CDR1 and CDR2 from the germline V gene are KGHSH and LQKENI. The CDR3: CASSLGQGRYGYTF. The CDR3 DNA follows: TGTGCCAGCTCACTAGGACAGGGGAGGTATGGCTACACCTTC.

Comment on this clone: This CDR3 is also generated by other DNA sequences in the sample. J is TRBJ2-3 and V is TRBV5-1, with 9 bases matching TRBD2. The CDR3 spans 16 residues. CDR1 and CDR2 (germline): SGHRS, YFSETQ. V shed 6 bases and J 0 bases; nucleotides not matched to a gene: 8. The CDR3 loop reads CASTGGGRASTDTQYF. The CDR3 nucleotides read TGCGCCAGCACGGGGGGCGGGAGGGCCAGCACAGATACGCAGTATTTT.

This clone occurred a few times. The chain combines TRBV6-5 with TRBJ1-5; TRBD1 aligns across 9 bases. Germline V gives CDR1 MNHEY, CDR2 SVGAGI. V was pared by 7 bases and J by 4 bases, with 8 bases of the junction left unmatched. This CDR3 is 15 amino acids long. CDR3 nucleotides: TGTGCCAGCAAGAAACCGGGACAGGGAAATCAGCCCCAGCATTTT. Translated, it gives CASKKPGQGNQPQHF.